These T cell receptor beta chains were read from a single sample in a study of T cell responses to AZD1222 COVID-19 vaccine. TCRdb's table, derived via immunoSEQ multiplex PCR, lists solely in-frame clones and lacks some. Here the sample spans hundreds of thousands of clones, 85% to 95% being singletons. The sequencing used peripheral blood, collected 28 days after the second AZD1222 dose. All receptors come from an adult who received the AZD1222 COVID-19 vaccine. Both conserved end residues are part of each CDR3. The D gene is left open where the match is weak. Rows may omit the clone size; those that give it use once, few, many or a size class.

d_gene	v_gene	abundance	j_gene	CDR3nt	CDR3aa
TRBD1	TRBV7-9	once	TRBJ2-1	TGTGCCAGCAGCTTCTGGGACAGGGATGAGCAGTTCTTC	CASSFWDRDEQFF
TRBD1	TRBV29-1	NA	TRBJ2-1	TGCAGCGTGGAAAAGACAGGGGGCGATTCCAATGAGCAGTTCTTC	CSVEKTGGDSNEQFF
TRBD2	TRBV7-2	NA	TRBJ2-5	TGTGCCAGCAGCTTAGTAGCGGGGGCCGGGGAGACCCAGTACTTC	CASSLVAGAGETQYF
NA	TRBV5-6	once	TRBJ2-3	TGTGCCAGCAGCTTGTCCCGGGGGACGGACCGAGGCACAGATACGCAGTATTTT	CASSLSRGTDRGTDTQYF
TRBD1	TRBV2	NA	TRBJ1-5	TGTGCCAGCAGTGTTACCACAGGGGGAGGCCAGCCCCAGCATTTT	CASSVTTGGGQPQHF
TRBD1	TRBV3-1/TRBV3-2	NA	TRBJ1-1	TGTGCCAGCAGCCCTACAGGGGACACTGAAGCTTTCTTT	CASSPTGDTEAFF
NA	TRBV10-3	NA	TRBJ2-6	TGTGCCACCTCACAGGTTCTCTCTGGGGCCAACGTCCTGACTTTC	CATSQVLSGANVLTF
NA	TRBV7-9	NA	TRBJ1-1	TGTGCCAGCAGCCCCAGGCTCGGGGATGAAGCTTTCTTT	CASSPRLGDEAFF
NA	TRBV15	NA	TRBJ1-1	TGTGCCACCAGCAGGATATTGGCCACTGAAGCTTTCTTT	CATSRILATEAFF
NA	TRBV19	NA	TRBJ1-3	TGTGCCAGTAGATTGACCACCGGAAACACCATATATTTT	CASRLTTGNTIYF
TRBD2	TRBV3-1/TRBV3-2	NA	TRBJ2-5	TGTGCCAGCAGCCCTCGGACTAGCGGGGGAGGGGAGACCCAGTACTTC	CASSPRTSGGGETQYF
NA	TRBV20-1	NA	TRBJ2-1	TGCAGTGTGTGGAGCCGTCAAGAGCAGTTCTTC	CSVWSRQEQFF
TRBD1	TRBV9	NA	TRBJ2-7	TGTGCCAGCAGCTCACTGACAGGGGCCTCCTTTGGAGAGCAGTACTTC	CASSSLTGASFGEQYF
NA	TRBV28	NA	TRBJ2-6	TGTGCCAGCAGTTTATCTTTCCGCTATTCTGGGGCCAACGTCCTGACTTTC	CASSLSFRYSGANVLTF
NA	TRBV27	NA	TRBJ1-5	TGTGCCAGCAGTTTAGTTAGGGGCAGGGGACCCAATCAGCCCCAGCATTTT	CASSLVRGRGPNQPQHF
NA	TRBV3-1/TRBV3-2	NA	TRBJ1-2	TGTGCCAGCAGCCAAGTAGTCGCCAATGGTAAGGACACTTATGGCTACACCTTC	CASSQVVANGKDTYGYTF
TRBD2	TRBV14	NA	TRBJ2-7	TGTGCCAGCAGCCAGAGCGGGAGCTCCTACGAGCAGTACTTC	CASSQSGSSYEQYF
TRBD2	TRBV4-2	NA	TRBJ2-5	TGTGCCAGCAGCCAAGGGGGGCTAGCGGGGGGCCGCTCACAAGAGACCCAGTACTTC	CASSQGGLAGGRSQETQYF
NA	TRBV19	once	TRBJ1-5	TGTGCCAGTAGTATGGAGGGGGGCCCAAATCAGCCCCAGCATTTT	CASSMEGGPNQPQHF
TRBD2	TRBV6-4	NA	TRBJ2-3	TGTGCCAGCAGTTATGAAAATAGCGGGGGGGCAGATACGCAGTATTTT	CASSYENSGGADTQYF
TRBD1	TRBV9	NA	TRBJ2-7	TGTGCCAGCAGCGTATCTCAGGACAGGATCTACGAGCAGTACTTC	CASSVSQDRIYEQYF
NA	TRBV7-9	NA	TRBJ2-1	TGTGCCAGCAGCTCCCCCGGAGAGCAGTTCTTC	CASSSPGEQFF
TRBD1	TRBV5-4	NA	TRBJ1-1	TGTGCCAGCAGCTTGGAACAGGGGGGCACTGAAGCTTTCTTT	CASSLEQGGTEAFF
TRBD1	TRBV28	NA	TRBJ2-7	TGTGCCAGCAACATGAACAGGGGGCCAAGGGAGCAGTACTTC	CASNMNRGPREQYF
NA	TRBV2	NA	TRBJ2-3	TGTGCCAGCAGTGTCACAGATACGCAGTATTTT	CASSVTDTQYF
NA	TRBV3-1/TRBV3-2	NA	TRBJ2-3	TGTGCCAGCAGCCGAGGGACCCGGTGGGGCACAGATACGCAGTATTTT	CASSRGTRWGTDTQYF
NA	TRBV3-1/TRBV3-2	NA	TRBJ2-7	TGTGCCAGCAGCCAAGATTTTAGTTACGAGCAGTACTTC	CASSQDFSYEQYF